Given below is one T cell receptor beta chain in context. Its antigen remains unknown. The memory fraction was CD4+CD45RO+CD25- cells. Constant-region reverse primers amplified full-length variable regions, followed by semi-nested Nested Universal Primer A PCR. TCRdb independently ran MiXCR on the 5' RACE reads; one entry per CDR3 protein. Among 35,000 to 50,000 distinct CDR3 sequences listed, approximately 31% were seen once. Study-wide findings and caveats: Greatest tumor Treg TCR overlap was with tumor naive CD4+ cells. Larger-cohort validation covered only one TCR beta V-J rearrangement.

This receptor was taken from a female donor with breast cancer. Source material: tumor-infiltrating memory CD4+ T cells sorted from the breast tumor. The subset: memory CD4+ T cells, CD4+CD45RO+CD25-.

The CDR3 DNA is TGTGCCAGCAGTCGCAGGGGCCAAGAGACCCAGTACTTC. It codes for CASSRRGQETQYF. This chain uses TRBV27 with TRBJ2-5; D is possibly TRBD1 (6 bases). V was pared by 5 bases and J by 1 base, with 8 bases between. From germline, CDR1 is MNHEY and CDR2 SMNVEV (reference sequence). This CDR3 is built from 13 residues.